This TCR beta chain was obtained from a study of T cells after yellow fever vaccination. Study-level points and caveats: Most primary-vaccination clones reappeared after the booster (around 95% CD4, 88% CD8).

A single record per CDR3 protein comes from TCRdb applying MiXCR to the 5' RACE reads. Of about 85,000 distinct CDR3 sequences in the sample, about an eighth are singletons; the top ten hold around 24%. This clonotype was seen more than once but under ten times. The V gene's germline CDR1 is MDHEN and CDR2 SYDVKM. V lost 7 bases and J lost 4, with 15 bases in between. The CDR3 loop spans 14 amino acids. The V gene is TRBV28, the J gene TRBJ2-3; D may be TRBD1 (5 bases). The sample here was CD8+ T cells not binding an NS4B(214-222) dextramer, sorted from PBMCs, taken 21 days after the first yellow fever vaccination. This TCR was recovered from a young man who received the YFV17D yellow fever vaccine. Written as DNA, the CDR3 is TGTGCCAGCATGGACCCTTCAGGGCCAGATACGCAGTATTTT. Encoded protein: CASMDPSGPDTQYF.